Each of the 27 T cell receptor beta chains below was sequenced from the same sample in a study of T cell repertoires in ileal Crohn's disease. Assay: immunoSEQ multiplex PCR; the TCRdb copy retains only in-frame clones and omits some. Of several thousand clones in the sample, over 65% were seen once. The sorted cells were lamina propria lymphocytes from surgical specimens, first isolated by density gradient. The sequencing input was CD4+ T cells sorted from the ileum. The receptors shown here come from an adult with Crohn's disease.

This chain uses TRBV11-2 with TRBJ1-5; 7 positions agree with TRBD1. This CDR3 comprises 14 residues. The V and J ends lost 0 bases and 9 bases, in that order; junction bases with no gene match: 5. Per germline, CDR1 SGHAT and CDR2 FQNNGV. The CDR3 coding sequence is TGTGCCAGCAGCTTAGACAGGGGGGTATGGCCCCAGCATTTT. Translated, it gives CASSLDRGVWPQHF.

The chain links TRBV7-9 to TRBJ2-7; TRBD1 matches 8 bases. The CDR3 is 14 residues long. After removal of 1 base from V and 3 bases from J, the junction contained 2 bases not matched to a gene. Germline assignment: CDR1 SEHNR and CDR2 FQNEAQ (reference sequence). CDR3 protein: CASSLEQGVYEQYF. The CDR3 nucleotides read TGTGCCAGCAGCTTAGAACAGGGGGTCTACGAGCAGTACTTC.

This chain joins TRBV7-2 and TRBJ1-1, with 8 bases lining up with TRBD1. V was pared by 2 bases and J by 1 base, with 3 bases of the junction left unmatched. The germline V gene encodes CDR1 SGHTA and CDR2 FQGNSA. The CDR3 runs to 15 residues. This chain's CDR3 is CASSLSGGRNTEAFF. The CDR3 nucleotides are TGTGCCAGCAGCTTATCAGGGGGCCGGAACACTGAAGCTTTCTTT.

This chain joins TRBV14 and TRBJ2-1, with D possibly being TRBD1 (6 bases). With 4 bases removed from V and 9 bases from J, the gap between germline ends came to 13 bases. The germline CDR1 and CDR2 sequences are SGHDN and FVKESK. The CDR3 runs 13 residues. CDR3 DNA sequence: TGTGCCAGCAGCCGCACAGGGATAGGTGAGCAGTTCTTC. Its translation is CASSRTGIGEQFF.

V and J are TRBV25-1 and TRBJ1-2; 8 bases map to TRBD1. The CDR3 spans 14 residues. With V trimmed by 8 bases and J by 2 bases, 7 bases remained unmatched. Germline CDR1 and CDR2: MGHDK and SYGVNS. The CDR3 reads CASSGQGPNYGYTF. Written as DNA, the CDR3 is TGTGCCAGCTCTGGACAGGGACCGAACTATGGCTACACCTTC.

Written as DNA, the CDR3 is TGTGCCAGCAGCCGTACAGGTTCCAAGGAGCAGTACTTC. Its translation: CASSRTGSKEQYF. The chain recombines TRBV11-1 with TRBJ2-7, with a possible D match to TRBD1 (5 bases). Trimming stripped 5 bases from V and 7 bases from J, with 15 bases between. Germline assignment: CDR1 SGHAT and CDR2 FQDESV (reference sequence). CDR3 length: 13 amino acids.

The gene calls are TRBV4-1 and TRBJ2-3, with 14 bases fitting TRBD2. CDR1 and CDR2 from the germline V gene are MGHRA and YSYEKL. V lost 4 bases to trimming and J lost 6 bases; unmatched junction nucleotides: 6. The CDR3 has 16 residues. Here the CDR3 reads CASSLATSGGVDTQYF. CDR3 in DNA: TGCGCCAGCAGCCTTGCGACTAGCGGGGGGGTGGATACGCAGTATTTT.

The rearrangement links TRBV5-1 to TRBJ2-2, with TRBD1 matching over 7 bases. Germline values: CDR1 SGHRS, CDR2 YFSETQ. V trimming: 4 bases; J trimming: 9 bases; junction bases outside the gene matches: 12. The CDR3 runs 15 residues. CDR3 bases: TGCGCCAGCAGCCCTCTCTCAGACAGGGTCCGGGAGCTGTTTTTT. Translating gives CASSPLSDRVRELFF. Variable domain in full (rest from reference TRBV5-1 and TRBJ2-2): KAGVTQTPRYLIKTRGQQVTLSCSPISGHRSVSWYQQTPGQGLQFLFEYFSETQRNKGNFPGRFSGRQFSNSRSEMNVSTLELGDSALYLCASSPLSDRVRELFFGEGSRLTVL.

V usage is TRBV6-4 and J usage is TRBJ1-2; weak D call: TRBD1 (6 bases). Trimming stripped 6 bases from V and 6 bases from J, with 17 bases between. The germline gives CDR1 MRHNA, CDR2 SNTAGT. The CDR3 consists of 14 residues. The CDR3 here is CASSKNRDTDGYTF. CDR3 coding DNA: TGTGCCAGCAGCAAAAACAGGGATACGGATGGCTACACCTTC.

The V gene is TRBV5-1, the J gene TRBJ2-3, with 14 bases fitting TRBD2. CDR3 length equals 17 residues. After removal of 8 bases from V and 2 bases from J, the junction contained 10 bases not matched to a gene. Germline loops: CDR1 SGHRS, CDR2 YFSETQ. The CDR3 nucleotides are TGCGCCAGTATCCCCGGGGGACTAGCGGGGGCCACAGATACGCAGTATTTT. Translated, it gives CASIPGGLAGATDTQYF.

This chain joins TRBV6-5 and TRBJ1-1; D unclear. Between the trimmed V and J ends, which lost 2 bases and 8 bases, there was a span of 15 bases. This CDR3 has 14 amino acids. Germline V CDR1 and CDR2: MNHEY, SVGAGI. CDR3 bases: TGTGCCAGCAGTTACGGTCGAGGCGAGAGGGAAGCTTTCTTT. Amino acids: CASSYGRGEREAFF.

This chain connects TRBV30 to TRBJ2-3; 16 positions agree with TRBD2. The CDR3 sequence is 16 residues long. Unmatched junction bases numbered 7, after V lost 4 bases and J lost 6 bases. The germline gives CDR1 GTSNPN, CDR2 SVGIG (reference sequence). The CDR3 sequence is CAWTPGLAGGGDTQYF. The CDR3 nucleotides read TGTGCCTGGACTCCGGGACTAGCGGGAGGGGGGGATACGCAGTATTTT.

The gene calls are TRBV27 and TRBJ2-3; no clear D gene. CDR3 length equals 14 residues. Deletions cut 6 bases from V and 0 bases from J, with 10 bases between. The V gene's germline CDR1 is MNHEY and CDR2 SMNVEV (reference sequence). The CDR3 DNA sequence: TGTGCCAGCAGGGATAGCCTTAGCACAGATACGCAGTATTTT. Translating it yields CASRDSLSTDTQYF.

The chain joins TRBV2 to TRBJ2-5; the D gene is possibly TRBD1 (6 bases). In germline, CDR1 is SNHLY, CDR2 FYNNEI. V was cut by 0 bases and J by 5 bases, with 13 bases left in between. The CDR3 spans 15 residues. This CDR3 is CASSEAGGTGETQYF. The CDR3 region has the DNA TGTGCCAGCAGTGAAGCTGGGGGCACTGGGGAGACCCAGTACTTC.

In DNA form, the CDR3 reads TGTGCCAGTACGGGGGGGCCGGGTGAAAAACTGTTTTTT. The encoded protein is CASTGGPGEKLFF. This sequence joins TRBV19 and TRBJ1-4; TRBD1 might be the D (6 bases). CDR3 length equals 13 residues. V was shortened by 7 bases and J by 7 bases, with 13 bases between the two germline ends. Per the germline V gene, CDR1 is LNHDA and CDR2 is SQIVND (reference sequence).

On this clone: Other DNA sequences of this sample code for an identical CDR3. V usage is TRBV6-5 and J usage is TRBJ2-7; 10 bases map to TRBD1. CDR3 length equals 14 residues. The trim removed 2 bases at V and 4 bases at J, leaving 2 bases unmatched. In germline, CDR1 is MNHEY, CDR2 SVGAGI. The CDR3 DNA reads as TGTGCCAGCAGTTACGGGGACAGGGGTTACGAGCAGTACTTC. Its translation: CASSYGDRGYEQYF.

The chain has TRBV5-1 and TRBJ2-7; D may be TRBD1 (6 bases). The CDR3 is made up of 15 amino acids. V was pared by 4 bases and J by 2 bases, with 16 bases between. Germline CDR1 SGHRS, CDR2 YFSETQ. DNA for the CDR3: TGCGCCAGCAGCCCTTCGGTGGGGGCCACCTACGAGCAGTACTTC. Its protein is CASSPSVGATYEQYF.

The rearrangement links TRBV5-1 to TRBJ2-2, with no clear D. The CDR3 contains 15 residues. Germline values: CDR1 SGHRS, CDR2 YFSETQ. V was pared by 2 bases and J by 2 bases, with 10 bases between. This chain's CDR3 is CASSLAVSNTGELFF. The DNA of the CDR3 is TGCGCCAGCAGCTTAGCCGTGTCTAACACCGGGGAGCTGTTTTTT. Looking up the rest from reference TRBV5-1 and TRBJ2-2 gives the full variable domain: KAGVTQTPRYLIKTRGQQVTLSCSPISGHRSVSWYQQTPGQGLQFLFEYFSETQRNKGNFPGRFSGRQFSNSRSEMNVSTLELGDSALYLCASSLAVSNTGELFFGEGSRLTVL.

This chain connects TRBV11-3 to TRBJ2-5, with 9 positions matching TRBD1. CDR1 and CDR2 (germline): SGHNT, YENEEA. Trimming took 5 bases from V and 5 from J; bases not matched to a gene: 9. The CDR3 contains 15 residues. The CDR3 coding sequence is TGTGCCAGCAGCCTTTCAACAGGGGGCTCGGAGACCCAGTACTTC. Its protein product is CASSLSTGGSETQYF.

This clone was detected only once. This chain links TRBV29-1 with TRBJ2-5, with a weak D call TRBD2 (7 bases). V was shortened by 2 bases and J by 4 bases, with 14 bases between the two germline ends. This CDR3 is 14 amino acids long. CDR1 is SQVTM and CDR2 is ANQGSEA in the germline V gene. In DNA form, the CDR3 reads TGCAGCGTTGAACTCGCGGGGGCTGGAGAGACCCAGTACTTC. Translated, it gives CSVELAGAGETQYF.

The CDR3 nucleotides read TGTGCCAGCTCACGAGTCAACACTGAAGCTTTCTTT. This translates into CASSRVNTEAFF. The V gene is TRBV18, the J gene TRBJ1-1; D is uncertain. Between the trimmed V and J ends, which lost 4 bases and 2 bases, there was a span of 5 bases. This CDR3 has 12 amino acids. Germline values: CDR1 KGHSH, CDR2 LQKENI.

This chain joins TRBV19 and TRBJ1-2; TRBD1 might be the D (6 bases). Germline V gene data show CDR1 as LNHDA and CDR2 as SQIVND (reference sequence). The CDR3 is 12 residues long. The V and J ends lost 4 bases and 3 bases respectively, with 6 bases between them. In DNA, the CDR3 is TGTGCCAGTAGTAACAGGGACTATGGCTACACCTTC. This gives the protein CASSNRDYGYTF.

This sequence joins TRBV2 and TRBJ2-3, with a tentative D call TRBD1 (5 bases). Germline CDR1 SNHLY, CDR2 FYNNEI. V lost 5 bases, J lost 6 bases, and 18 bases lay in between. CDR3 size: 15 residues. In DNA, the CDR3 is TGTGCCAGCAGTCCGGGTGGTCAGGGTATGGATACGCAGTATTTT. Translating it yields CASSPGGQGMDTQYF.

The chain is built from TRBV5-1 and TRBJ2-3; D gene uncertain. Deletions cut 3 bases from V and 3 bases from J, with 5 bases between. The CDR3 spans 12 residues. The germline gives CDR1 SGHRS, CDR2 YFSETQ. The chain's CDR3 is CASSSTTDTQYF. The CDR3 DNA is TGCGCCAGCAGCTCCACTACAGATACGCAGTATTTT. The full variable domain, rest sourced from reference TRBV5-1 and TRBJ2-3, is KAGVTQTPRYLIKTRGQQVTLSCSPISGHRSVSWYQQTPGQGLQFLFEYFSETQRNKGNFPGRFSGRQFSNSRSEMNVSTLELGDSALYLCASSSTTDTQYFGPGTRLTVL.

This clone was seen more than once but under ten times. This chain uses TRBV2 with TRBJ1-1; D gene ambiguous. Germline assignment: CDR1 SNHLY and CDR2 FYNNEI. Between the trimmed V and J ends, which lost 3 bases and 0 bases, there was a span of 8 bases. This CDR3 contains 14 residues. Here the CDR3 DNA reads TGTGCCAGCAGTGAGCCGGTCATGAACACTGAAGCTTTCTTT. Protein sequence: CASSEPVMNTEAFF.

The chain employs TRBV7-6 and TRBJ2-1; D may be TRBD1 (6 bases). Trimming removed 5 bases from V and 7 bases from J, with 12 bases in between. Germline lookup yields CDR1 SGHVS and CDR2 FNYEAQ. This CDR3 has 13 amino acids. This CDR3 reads CASSTGTRNEQFF. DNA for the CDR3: TGTGCCAGCAGCACCGGGACAAGGAATGAGCAGTTCTTC.

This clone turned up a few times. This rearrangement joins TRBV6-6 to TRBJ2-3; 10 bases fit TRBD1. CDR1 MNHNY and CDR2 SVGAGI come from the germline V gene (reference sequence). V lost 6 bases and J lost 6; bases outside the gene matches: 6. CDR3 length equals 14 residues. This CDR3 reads CASSQGQGVDTQYF. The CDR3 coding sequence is TGTGCCAGCAGCCAAGGACAGGGGGTGGATACGCAGTATTTT.